This entry lists 31 T cell receptor beta chains sequenced from one sample in a study of Graves' ophthalmopathy and Graves' hyperthyroidism. Transcripts of RNA were the source for amplifying TCR beta CDR3 regions. The authors performed first-round RT-PCR with HTBI primers and then a second-round multiplex PCR. MiXCR, run by TCRdb on the multiplex PCR reads, gives a single entry per CDR3 protein. The sample carries 200,000 to 250,000 distinct CDR3 sequences, under 25% recorded once. Sequenced material: peripheral blood. These receptors all stem from a woman aged 50 to 65 with Graves' ophthalmopathy.

Ten or more counts support this clonotype. This chain links TRBV7-3 with TRBJ2-5; D unresolved. With 5 bases removed from V and 7 bases from J, the gap between germline ends came to 14 bases. Germline V gene sequence: CDR1 SGHTA, CDR2 FQGTGA. This CDR3 comprises 13 residues. CDR3 coding DNA: TGTGCCAGCAGCCAAATAGTTTCGGGGACCCAGTACTTC. It codes for CASSQIVSGTQYF.

This clonotype was seen at least ten times. Here the CDR3 DNA reads TGTGCCAGCAGTTTCCGGGGAGACGCCAAAAACATTCAGTACTTC. Its translation: CASSFRGDAKNIQYF. The rearrangement joins TRBV12-3 or TRBV12-4 to TRBJ2-4; weak D call: TRBD2 (5 bases). CDR3 length: 15 residues. V lost 3 bases, J lost 1 base, and 10 bases lay in between.

This clonotype came up many times. The chain carries TRBV5-1 and TRBJ2-7; TRBD2 is a possible D gene (5 bases). Germline assignment: CDR1 SGHRS and CDR2 YFSETQ. The length of the CDR3 is 14 residues. Deletions cut 0 bases from V and 6 bases from J, with 13 bases between. The chain's CDR3 is CASSLVLAASEQYF. CDR3 DNA sequence: TGCGCCAGCAGCTTGGTCCTAGCAGCATCCGAGCAGTACTTC.

This clonotype appeared many times. The chain carries TRBV30 and TRBJ2-5; 7 bases line up with TRBD2. The junction had 3 bases not matched to a gene; V was cut back by 8 bases and J by 0 bases. Germline lookup yields CDR1 GTSNPN and CDR2 SVGIG (reference sequence). The CDR3 sequence is 12 residues long. In DNA form, the CDR3 reads TGTGCCGGGGACTACCACCAAGAGACCCAGTACTTC. Translated: CAGDYHQETQYF.

There are many counts of this clonotype. At one end, the junction sequence differs from germline, possibly due to a read error. In DNA, the CDR3 is TGTGCCAACAGCTTAGCGTCTAATCAGCCCCAGCATTTT. Amino acid sequence: CANSLASNQPQHF. The chain employs TRBV7-8 and TRBJ1-5; D is undetermined. Germline V lookup: CDR1 SGHVS, CDR2 FQNEAQ. CDR3 length: 13 residues.

The gene calls are TRBV20-1 and TRBJ1-2; a possible D gene is TRBD1 (5 bases). Looked up from germline, CDR1 is DFQATT and CDR2 is SNEGSKA (reference sequence). V lost 6 bases and J lost 6, with 17 bases in between. CDR3 length equals 13 residues. The CDR3 nucleotides are TGCAGTGCGCCGAATCCAGGGTTTCATGGCTACACCTTC. Translated: CSAPNPGFHGYTF.

The gene calls are TRBV6-2 or TRBV6-3 and TRBJ2-5, with TRBD1 matching 9 bases. CDR3 length equals 15 residues. The junction had 6 bases not matched to a gene; V was cut back by 5 bases and J by 2 bases. Per the germline V gene, CDR1 is MNHEY and CDR2 is SVGEGT. CDR3 nucleotide sequence: TGTGCCAGCAGTCCCTCCGGGACAGGGCAAGAGACCCAGTACTTC. It is translated as CASSPSGTGQETQYF.

The V call is TRBV3-1, the J call TRBJ1-3; 9 positions match TRBD1. The CDR3 covers 18 residues. After removal of 2 bases from V and 0 bases from J, the junction contained 8 bases not matched to a gene. Germline CDR1 reads LGHDT; CDR2 reads YNNKEL (reference sequence). The CDR3 nucleotides read TGTGCCAGCAGCCAAACGGCATGGGACAGGGTCTCTGGAAACACCATATATTTT. It codes for CASSQTAWDRVSGNTIYF.

With regard to this clonotype: The conserved phenylalanine or tryptophan normally closing the CDR3 is absent here, so this likely arose from a read error. The limits of the CDR3 on the DNA are not certain, so only TCRdb's listed CDR3 is given. The chain is built from TRBV2 and TRBJ2-1. Germline CDR1 reads SNHLY; CDR2 reads FYNNEI. The length of the CDR3 is 12 amino acids, counting both ends. CDR3 sequence reads: CASSKVSTDKFL.

Here the CDR3 reads CASSQDRTSGSDEQFF. DNA for the CDR3: TGTGCCAGCAGCCAAGATAGGACTAGCGGGAGTGATGAGCAGTTCTTC. This sequence joins TRBV4-2 and TRBJ2-1, with TRBD2 identical over 13 bases. The V gene's germline CDR1 is LGHNA and CDR2 YNFKEQ. V was pared by 0 bases and J by 8 bases, with 4 bases of the junction left unmatched. The CDR3 has 16 amino acids.

This clonotype was found a few times. The rearrangement joins TRBV20-1 to TRBJ2-5; 9 bases map to TRBD2. V lost 4 bases to trimming and J lost 1 base; unmatched junction nucleotides: 4. The CDR3 has 14 amino acids. Germline V gives CDR1 DFQATT, CDR2 SNEGSKA (reference sequence). The CDR3 nucleotides read TGCAGTGCTACCCCTAGCGGGATCCAAGAGACCCAGTACTTC. It specifies CSATPSGIQETQYF.

This clonotype was counted ten times or more. The chain is built from TRBV29-1 and TRBJ1-1, with 9 bases aligning to TRBD1. The CDR3 has 14 amino acids. The J segment lost 6 bases and the V segment lost 5 bases, leaving 10 bases of the junction unmatched. Germline loops: CDR1 SQVTM, CDR2 ANQGSEA. The CDR3 DNA sequence: TGCAGCGTTACGACCGGGACAGGGAATGCTGAAGCTTTCTTT. This codes for CSVTTGTGNAEAFF.

This clonotype came up many times. This chain connects TRBV12-3 or TRBV12-4 to TRBJ2-3, with 7 bases lining up with TRBD2. Trimming took 6 bases from V and 4 from J; bases not matched to a gene: 10. This CDR3 is built from 15 residues. Here the CDR3 DNA reads TGTGCCAGCAGGGAAGGGACTGGGGGGGCAGATACGCAGTATTTT. It is translated as CASREGTGGADTQYF.

This clonotype showed up just a few times. The rearrangement uses TRBV7-3 and TRBJ1-6; no reliable D call. The CDR3 sequence is 14 residues long. Trimming shortened V by 5 bases and J by 6 bases, and 11 bases separated the two germline ends. Germline-derived CDR1 and CDR2 are SGHTA and FQGTGA. CDR3 sequence reads: CASSLGPRNSPLHF. The CDR3 DNA is TGTGCCAGCAGCCTTGGACCGCGTAATTCACCCCTCCACTTT. Together with reference TRBV7-3 and TRBJ1-6, the CDR3 gives the full variable domain: GAGVSQTPSNKVTEKGKYVELRCDPISGHTALYWYRQSLGQGPEFLIYFQGTGAADDSGLPNDRFFAVRPEGSVSTLKIQRTERGDSAVYLCASSLGPRNSPLHFGNGTRLTVT.

This clonotype occurred many times. V and J are TRBV5-4 and TRBJ1-2; D not resolved. V dropped 6 bases and J dropped 6 bases, with 18 bases sitting between them. The CDR3 runs 14 residues. Looked up from germline, CDR1 is SGHNT and CDR2 is YYREEE (reference sequence). CDR3 loop: CASTAASIVDGYTF. DNA of the CDR3: TGTGCCAGCACCGCAGCGAGTATTGTAGATGGCTACACCTTC.

At least ten counts were recorded for this clonotype. V gene TRBV28 combines with J gene TRBJ2-7, with 9 bases lining up with TRBD1. With 7 bases clipped from V and 1 base from J, the junction kept 5 bases outside the gene matches. Germline lookup yields CDR1 MDHEN and CDR2 SYDVKM. This CDR3 is built from 14 residues. The CDR3 is CASKTGTGSYEQYF. DNA for the CDR3: TGTGCCAGCAAAACCGGGACAGGGTCCTACGAGCAGTACTTC.

This clonotype was found many times. The chain uses TRBV25-1 and TRBJ2-2; no reliable D call. Germline V lookup: CDR1 MGHDK, CDR2 SYGVNS. The CDR3 runs to 13 residues. The germline V and J ends were trimmed by 3 bases and 3 bases, with 5 bases remaining between them. DNA for the CDR3: TGTGCCAGCAGTGACATTTACACCGGGGAGCTGTTTTTT. This codes for CASSDIYTGELFF.

V and J are TRBV4-1 and TRBJ2-3, with D uncertain. CDR3 length equals 14 residues. Germline CDR1 MGHRA, CDR2 YSYEKL. V dropped 5 bases and J dropped 6 bases, with 15 bases sitting between them. This chain's CDR3 is CASSFSLPGDTQYF. The CDR3, as DNA: TGCGCCAGCAGCTTTTCTCTGCCCGGGGATACGCAGTATTTT.

CDR3 bases: TGTGCCAGCAGTTTATTCGGCCAGTCGGAGACCCAGTACTTC. Its translation: CASSLFGQSETQYF. The V call is TRBV27, the J call TRBJ2-5; D ambiguous. The germline CDR1 and CDR2 sequences are MNHEY and SMNVEV (reference sequence). V was cut by 1 base and J by 5 bases, with 11 bases left in between. The CDR3 has 14 residues.

This clonotype was seen many times. The chain uses TRBV27 and TRBJ2-7; possibly TRBD2 for D (7 bases). V gave up 4 bases and J gave up 9 bases, with 13 bases separating them. This CDR3 spans 12 amino acids. The germline V gene has CDR1 MNHEY and CDR2 SMNVEV (reference sequence). CDR3 DNA: TGTGCCAGCAGTTGGGGAGGGGGGTTGCAGTACTTC. This translates into CASSWGGGLQYF.

This clonotype was counted many times. V is TRBV2 and J is TRBJ2-5; D is unclear. The CDR3 totals 13 residues. The V end was cut by 4 bases, the J end by 2 bases, with 8 bases between. The germline V gene has CDR1 SNHLY and CDR2 FYNNEI. The CDR3 nucleotides are TGTGCCAGCAGTGCGACGCCACAAGAGACCCAGTACTTC. It translates to CASSATPQETQYF.

The table lists this clonotype with many counts. The chain joins TRBV11-2 to TRBJ2-2; D may be TRBD1 or TRBD2 (6 bases each). This CDR3 is built from 18 residues. The V and J ends lost 5 bases and 0 bases respectively, with 19 bases between them. The germline gives CDR1 SGHAT, CDR2 FQNNGV. CDR3 protein: CASSTRVAGHANTGELFF. CDR3 DNA: TGTGCCAGCAGCACACGGGTTGCGGGACACGCGAACACCGGGGAGCTGTTTTTT.

The chain links TRBV20-1 to TRBJ2-5, with 8 positions matching TRBD1. This CDR3 contains 12 residues. Germline V gene sequence: CDR1 DFQATT, CDR2 SNEGSKA (reference sequence). V gave up 6 bases and J gave up 5 bases; unmatched junction bases: 5. The CDR3 DNA follows: TGCAGTGCCCAGGGGGCTTGGGAGACCCAGTACTTC. Residues: CSAQGAWETQYF.

Many counts were recorded for this clonotype. The genes are TRBV10-3 and TRBJ2-7, with 7 bases lining up with TRBD2. CDR3 size: 13 residues. The V segment lost 8 bases and the J segment 3 bases; nucleotides outside the gene matches: 7. Per the germline V gene, CDR1 is ENHRY and CDR2 is SYGVKD. CDR3 sequence reads: CAIGRGENYEQYF. In nucleotides, the CDR3 is TGTGCCATCGGCCGGGGGGAAAACTACGAGCAGTACTTC.

This clonotype showed up many times. V gene TRBV7-2 combines with J gene TRBJ1-1, with 8 bases lining up with TRBD1. The CDR3 has 13 residues. Germline V gene data show CDR1 as SGHTA and CDR2 as FQGNSA. The junction had 5 bases not matched to a gene; V was cut back by 6 bases and J by 5 bases. The CDR3 sequence: CASRIDRGTEAFF. The CDR3 DNA reads as TGTGCCAGCAGGATCGACAGGGGAACTGAAGCTTTCTTT.

This clonotype was seen ten or more times. V usage is TRBV7-2 and J usage is TRBJ1-5; D perhaps matches TRBD1 (5 bases). The CDR3 runs 17 residues. Germline V gene lookup returns CDR1 SGHTA and CDR2 FQGNSA. Trimming removed 0 bases at V and 7 bases at J, with 19 bases between. The CDR3 here is CASSLAGAGQRAQPQHF. CDR3 DNA sequence: TGTGCCAGCAGCTTAGCAGGGGCAGGGCAAAGAGCACAGCCCCAGCATTTT. The whole variable domain, filled in from reference TRBV7-2 and TRBJ1-5, reads GAGVSQSPSNKVTEKGKDVELRCDPISGHTALYWYRQSLGQGLEFLIYFQGNSAPDKSGLPSDRFSAERTGGSVSTLTIQRTQQEDSAVYLCASSLAGAGQRAQPQHFGDGTRLSIL.

This clonotype has only a few counts. V usage is TRBV2 and J usage is TRBJ2-7; 13 positions match TRBD2. CDR1 and CDR2 (germline): SNHLY, FYNNEI. The junction had 7 bases not matched to a gene; V was cut back by 6 bases and J by 5 bases. The CDR3 is made up of 15 amino acids. The CDR3 DNA follows: TGTGCCAGCAGACCACTAGCGGGAGGGCCCCACGAGCAGTACTTC. It yields the protein CASRPLAGGPHEQYF.

This clonotype appeared a few times. The J gene is TRBJ1-1, the V gene TRBV18; tentative D call: TRBD1 (5 bases). The germline V gene encodes CDR1 KGHSH and CDR2 LQKENI. V lost 6 bases and J lost 5, with 25 bases in between. CDR3 length equals 17 residues. CDR3 in DNA: TGTGCCAGCTCGAGAAAGCCCGGGGCCGAAAAGAGGACTGAAGCTTTCTTT. Translation: CASSRKPGAEKRTEAFF.

This clonotype showed up many times. The gene calls are TRBV2 and TRBJ2-7, with a tentative D call TRBD2 (5 bases). Germline V CDR1 and CDR2: SNHLY, FYNNEI. The ends were cut back, 6 bases at V and 3 bases at J, with 12 bases in the middle. The CDR3 is 13 amino acids. CDR3 protein: CASRKPAGYEQYF. The CDR3 DNA follows: TGTGCCAGCAGGAAACCGGCGGGCTACGAGCAGTACTTC. Filled out from reference TRBV2 and TRBJ2-7, the complete variable domain reads EPEVTQTPSHQVTQMGQEVILRCVPISNHLYFYWYRQILGQKVEFLVSFYNNEISEKSEIFDDQFSVERPDGSNFTLKIRSTKLEDSAMYFCASRKPAGYEQYFGPGTRLTVT.

This clonotype was seen a few times. The gene calls are TRBV12-3 or TRBV12-4 and TRBJ2-7, with D possibly being TRBD1 (6 bases). There are 15 residues in the CDR3. The V and J ends lost 0 bases and 3 bases respectively, with 12 bases between them. CDR3 loop: CASSLAGGLNYEQYF. The CDR3 DNA reads TGTGCCAGCAGTTTAGCAGGGGGTCTCAACTACGAGCAGTACTTC.

This chain links TRBV6-2 or TRBV6-3 with TRBJ1-1; D gene ambiguous. The CDR3 contains 13 residues. The germline V gene encodes CDR1 MNHEY and CDR2 SVGEGT. The ends were cut back, 5 bases at V and 0 bases at J, with 7 bases in the middle. The DNA of the CDR3 is TGTGCCAGCAGTCTTAAGTTGAACACTGAAGCTTTCTTT. Translating it yields CASSLKLNTEAFF.